This section outlines one TCR beta chain sequence together with its context. By how much of the sample it makes up, this clone is medium-sized (0.01 to 0.1%). The antigen this receptor binds is unknown. One base away there is no much larger clone; base qualities are not given. Sequencing of TCR beta CDR3 regions was performed at survey depth on the immunoSEQ platform. The QIAamp DNA micro kit was used to extract genomic DNA from every cultured and uncultured CD8+ T cell population. For the original study's pipeline: Samples with fewer than 5,000 productive reads were excluded, resulting in the removal of 5 of the 75 HIV peptide-stimulated cultures. Sequences were trimmed to CDR3 by a MANAFEST web app, and nonproductive sequences, CDR3s under 5 amino acids, and sequences not starting with C or ending with F/W were removed. For a clonotype to count as antigen-specific, the clonotype had to expand relative to the no-peptide control in at least 2 of 3 replicates at FDR 0.01, and only within one epitope family. Specific clonotypes also needed at least fivefold higher frequency than in wells stimulated with peptides from other epitope families. The immuneACCESS repertoire file appears here via TCRdb, limited to in-frame rearrangements. These files lack a portion of the clones; in checked studies, under half of the deficit traces to unresolved V genes, and the cause of the others is not known. D and trimming were read from the DNA, whereas the V and J calls and clone size are those reported in that table. This sample gives thousands of clones in total; about 70% of them show up just once. The ten largest account for around two fifths of the sample.

The data derive from a study of CD8 T cell repertoires and HIV-1 epitope variants (dated by TCRdb to the early 2020s). About the study as a whole: In separate culture wells, T cells were stimulated with each of twenty-five peptides that represented autologous and known Gag and Nef epitope variants. A CMV, EBV and flu peptide pool, the Ebola AY9 epitope as negative control, and a no-peptide well were included as control conditions. The epitopes tested were three Gag epitope families plus Nef HW9 and YT9. Using the EasySep Human T Cell Enrichment Kit, T cells were enriched and then co-cultured with an equal number of autologous T cell-negative cells acting as antigen-presenting cells. For roughly 10 days the cultures were kept in IMDM with gentamicin, and on days 3 and 7 half of the media was changed with IL-2, IL-7 and IL-15 added. An aliquot of 1M T cells was saved as an uncultured baseline condition, separate from the approximately 80 T cell cultures. Running each culture condition in triplicate, except for one peptide done in duplicate, gave a total of some 91 T cell cultures.

V ends up 1 base short and J 5 bases short, with an unmatched junction base count of 1. Per the germline V gene, MGHRA is the CDR1 and YSYEKL is the CDR2. From its cysteine to its phenylalanine, the CDR3 spans 13 amino acids. Only the CDR3 region is kept as DNA, spanning 39 bases read in frame from base 1. The paper as a whole reports these results and caveats: A few clonotypes recognized the Nef KF9 family and one the HW9 family, with no responses to the TAALDMSHF plasma variant. The assay identified only TCR beta chains and indicated proliferation in response to antigen, without indicating T cell function or cytokine profile. The study identified roughly nine antigen-specific TCR beta clonotypes, 5 to 7 of which appeared to be cross-reactive for autologous or known escape epitope variants.

The EasySep Human CD8+ T Cell Enrichment Kit was used on day 10 to isolate CD8+ T cells from every culture. This TCR derives from a male donor with HIV. Sequenced input: cultured CD8+ T cells derived from PBMCs. The sequence links TRBV4-1 to TRBJ2-7; 8 of the junction bases match TRBD2. The CDR3 corresponds to CASSQGTSNEQYF. Here is the DNA: TGCGCCAGCAGCCAAGGGACTAGCAACGAGCAGTACTTC.